These T cell receptor beta chains were read from a single sample in a study of blood T cell repertoires in COVID-19. Assay: immunoSEQ multiplex PCR; the TCRdb copy retains only in-frame clones and omits some. The sample contains 150,000 or so clones, 75% to 85% of which appear only once. Sample: PBMCs or T cells enriched from blood (not recorded which). Receptors originate from a man aged 35 to 55 who had recovered from COVID-19. CDR3s include the opening cysteine and the closing phenylalanine or tryptophan. The D gene is left open where the match is weak. Rows give clone size only sometimes, using once, few, many, or a class for an expanded clone.

TRBD1	-	TRBV5-6	17	TRBJ2-1	CASSSLPTGGIYNEQFF	TGTGCCAGCAGCTCACTACCGACAGGGGGTATCTACAATGAGCAGTTCTTC
TRBD2	many	TRBV30	14	TRBJ2-2	CAWPGTKNTGELFF	TGTGCCTGGCCCGGGACTAAGAACACCGGGGAGCTGTTTTTT
TRBD2	-	TRBV27	15	TRBJ2-3	CASSGRGGFTDTQYF	TGTGCCAGCAGTGGGCGGGGGGGATTCACAGATACGCAGTATTTT
-	few	TRBV6-6	14	TRBJ1-5	CASSYSGSDQPQHF	TGTGCCAGCAGTTACTCGGGCTCTGATCAGCCCCAGCATTTT
-	-	TRBV27	13	TRBJ2-2	CASRISWAGELFF	TGTGCCAGCAGAATTAGCTGGGCCGGGGAGCTGTTTTTT
TRBD1	once	TRBV9	16	TRBJ1-2	CASSVASGTGGYGYTF	TGTGCCAGCAGCGTAGCCTCCGGGACAGGGGGCTATGGCTACACCTTC
TRBD2	-	TRBV30	13	TRBJ2-1	CAWRGGAYNEQFF	TGTGCCTGGAGGGGGGGGGCCTACAATGAGCAGTTCTTC
TRBD2	few	TRBV3-1/TRBV3-2	16	TRBJ2-3	CASSQDGAGGTDTQYF	TGTGCCAGCAGCCAAGATGGAGCGGGGGGGACAGATACGCAGTATTTT
-	many	TRBV4-1	15	TRBJ1-5	CASSQAAAVPQPQHF	TGCGCCAGCAGCCAAGCTGCGGCAGTTCCTCAGCCCCAGCATTTT
TRBD1	-	TRBV12-3/TRBV12-4	13	TRBJ1-6	CASRQGGNSPLHF	TGTGCCAGTCGACAGGGGGGGAATTCACCCCTCCACTTT
TRBD1	-	TRBV7-8	14	TRBJ1-6	CASRTGTGDSPLHF	TGTGCCAGCAGAACCGGGACAGGGGATTCACCCCTCCACTTT
TRBD1	-	TRBV27	16	TRBJ1-6	CASSSTDRGHNSPLHF	TGTGCCAGCAGTTCAACGGACAGGGGCCATAATTCACCCCTCCACTTT
TRBD1	-	TRBV11-2	12	TRBJ1-4	CASTGGSEKLFF	TGTGCCAGCACAGGGGGGTCAGAAAAACTGTTTTTT
TRBD2	-	TRBV6-6	17	TRBJ2-1	CASSPRGGTTPYNEQFF	TGTGCCAGCAGTCCCCGGGGGGGGACGACGCCGTACAATGAGCAGTTCTTC
TRBD2	-	TRBV7-8	14	TRBJ2-7	CASSPAGGGYEQYF	TGTGCCAGCAGCCCCGCGGGCGGGGGGTACGAGCAGTACTTC
TRBD2	-	TRBV2	15	TRBJ2-1	CASRRLAGGDNEQFF	TGTGCCAGCAGACGATTAGCGGGGGGCGACAATGAGCAGTTCTTC
TRBD1	-	TRBV6-5	14	TRBJ1-6	CASSRTGGGSPLHF	TGTGCCAGCAGCCGAACAGGGGGCGGCTCACCCCTCCACTTT
TRBD1	once	TRBV2	14	TRBJ2-1	CASSGTGGKNEQFF	TGTGCCAGCAGTGGGACAGGGGGAAAAAATGAGCAGTTCTTC
-	-	TRBV18	14	TRBJ2-1	CASSPPRLRSEQFF	TGTGCCAGCTCACCACCAAGGCTAAGGAGTGAGCAGTTCTTC
TRBD1	once	TRBV3-1/TRBV3-2	17	TRBJ1-4	CASSQARQGAKGEKLFF	TGTGCCAGCAGCCAAGCCCGTCAGGGGGCGAAGGGTGAAAAACTGTTTTTT
TRBD2	-	TRBV7-6	16	TRBJ2-3	CASSLTSGGSTDTQYF	TGTGCCAGCAGCTTAACTAGCGGGGGTAGCACAGATACGCAGTATTTT
TRBD1	-	TRBV6-1	15	TRBJ1-2	CASSEAGTVVYGYTF	TGTGCCAGCAGTGAAGCTGGGACAGTCGTCTATGGCTACACCTTC
-	-	TRBV19	13	TRBJ1-5	CASDRRGGQPQHF	TGTGCCAGTGACCGGCGGGGAGGCCAGCCCCAGCATTTT
TRBD1	-	TRBV6-6	12	TRBJ1-2	CASTLDRGGYTF	TGTGCCAGCACCTTAGACAGGGGTGGCTACACCTTC
-	few	TRBV3-1/TRBV3-2	13	TRBJ1-5	CASSQDRDQPQHF	TGTGCCAGCAGCCAAGACAGGGATCAGCCCCAGCATTTT
TRBD1	-	TRBV29-1	13	TRBJ2-5	CSVNRGHQETQYF	TGCAGCGTCAACAGGGGCCACCAAGAGACCCAGTACTTC
-	-	TRBV6-5	12	TRBJ2-7	CASSYNRNEQYF	TGTGCCAGCAGTTACAACAGAAACGAGCAGTACTTC
TRBD2	-	TRBV2	15	TRBJ2-7	CASSEEASGVYEQYF	TGTGCCAGCAGTGAAGAGGCTAGCGGGGTTTACGAGCAGTACTTC
TRBD1	once	TRBV18	11	TRBJ1-2	CASSPGQGVTF	TGTGCCAGCTCACCCGGACAGGGAGTTACCTTC
-	-	TRBV2	15	TRBJ1-2	CASTFWGGPHYGYTF	TGTGCCAGCACCTTTTGGGGGGGACCGCACTATGGCTACACCTTC
-	-	TRBV24-1	14	TRBJ2-5	CATAQGTAQETQYF	TGTGCCACCGCGCAGGGGACCGCACAAGAGACCCAGTACTTC
TRBD1	-	TRBV19	15	TRBJ2-7	CASSMYGTGFDEQYF	TGTGCCAGTAGTATGTACGGGACAGGGTTTGACGAGCAGTACTTC
TRBD1	-	TRBV29-1	16	TRBJ1-3	CSVGGQGLISGNTIYF	TGCAGCGTGGGGGGACAGGGGCTAATCTCTGGAAACACCATATATTTT
-	-	TRBV7-9	13	TRBJ1-2	CASSFRENYGYTF	TGTGCCAGCAGCTTTCGGGAAAACTATGGCTACACCTTC
TRBD2	once	TRBV10-2	13	TRBJ2-7	CATTGGPGREQYF	TGCGCCACCACGGGGGGGCCGGGCCGAGAGCAGTACTTC
-	-	TRBV2	12	TRBJ1-2	CASGRTIYGYTF	TGTGCCAGCGGGCGGACAATCTATGGCTACACCTTC
-	-	TRBV7-9	13	TRBJ2-1	CASSPNEQGEQFF	TGTGCCAGCAGCCCTAACGAACAGGGTGAGCAGTTCTTC